These 28 T cell receptor beta chains were all obtained from the same sample, sequenced in a study of beta chain features in type 1 diabetes. The isolated RNA, all of it, was reverse transcribed, so expressed TCRB transcripts were what got sequenced. Profiled with immunoSEQ multiplex PCR; TCRdb holds only in-frame clones, not every one. The sample lists around 340,000 clones; around 8% were seen once. Input material: central memory CD4+ T cells from blood. Source of these receptors: a woman aged 18-29 years in good health.

This chain joins TRBV28 and TRBJ2-7, with D possibly matching TRBD1 (6 bases). In germline, CDR1 is MDHEN, CDR2 SYDVKM. Trimming left V 4 bases short and J 7 bases short, with 17 bases between. CDR3 length equals 14 residues. CDR3 sequence (DNA): TGTGCCAGCAGTTCCCCAGGGGCGGCCTGGGAGCAGTACTTC. The encoded protein is CASSSPGAAWEQYF.

This clone was observed at least ten times. Additional DNA sequences in this sample encode the identical CDR3. This chain joins TRBV7-9 and TRBJ2-1; 11 nucleotides match TRBD1. This CDR3 comprises 16 residues. Per the germline V gene, CDR1 is SEHNR and CDR2 is FQNEAQ (reference sequence). Trimming cost V 5 bases and J 1 base; bases outside gene matches: 4. CDR3 residues: CASSPGQGASYNEQFF. In DNA, the CDR3 is TGTGCCAGCAGCCCTGGACAGGGGGCTTCCTACAATGAGCAGTTCTTC.

This clone was seen repeatedly, ten times or more. The chain couples TRBV18 to TRBJ2-1; tentative D call: TRBD1 (6 bases). In germline, CDR1 is KGHSH, CDR2 LQKENI. Trimming shortened V by 4 bases and J by 7 bases, and 11 bases separated the two germline ends. This CDR3 comprises 13 residues. CDR3 nucleotides: TGTGCCAGCTCACTTACAGGGCGGAATGAGCAGTTCTTC. Translated, it gives CASSLTGRNEQFF.

The gene calls are TRBV10-3 and TRBJ1-2; no firm D call. The germline V gene encodes CDR1 ENHRY and CDR2 SYGVKD. The V gene lost 11 bases and the J gene lost 3 bases, with 19 bases spanning the gap. The CDR3 runs 14 residues. CDR3 sequence: CASRLGPSDYGYTF. The CDR3 DNA is TGTGCCTCCCGACTCGGCCCGTCAGACTATGGCTACACCTTC.

This clone turned up a few times. The chain joins TRBV6-5 to TRBJ2-1, with 7 bases that match TRBD2. Losses at the gene ends were 2 bases for V and 5 bases for J; bases not matched to a gene: 3. Per the germline V gene, CDR1 is MNHEY and CDR2 is SVGAGI. The CDR3 covers 14 residues. The CDR3 sequence: CASSYVSGNNEQFF. The CDR3 coding sequence is TGTGCCAGCAGTTACGTAAGCGGGAACAATGAGCAGTTCTTC.

This clone was seen more than once but under ten times. The gene calls are TRBV29-1 and TRBJ2-2; perhaps TRBD2 as D (5 bases). Trimming pared 4 bases from V and 4 bases from J, leaving 10 bases between. The CDR3 sequence is 13 residues long. Germline lookup yields CDR1 SQVTM and CDR2 ANQGSEA. The CDR3 spells CSVGRGGTGELFF. The DNA for the CDR3 is TGCAGCGTTGGACGAGGAGGCACCGGGGAGCTGTTTTTT.

Notes on this clone: The junction departs from germline at one end; a sequencing error may be responsible. The J gene is TRBJ2-1, the V gene TRBV7-2, with TRBD2 as a possible D gene (5 bases). The CDR3 spans 16 residues. Germline CDR1 reads SGHTA; CDR2 reads FQGNSA. The CDR3, as DNA: TGTGCCAGCAGCTTCTTACGTTTGGACTCGGGTAATGAGCGGTTCTTC. Amino acid sequence: CASSFLRLDSGNERFF.

This chain uses TRBV9 with TRBJ2-2; D gene unclear. Germline CDR1 SGDLS, CDR2 YYNGEE. The CDR3 contains 14 residues. Trimming took off 1 base at V and 4 bases at J, with 8 bases between the two ends. CDR3 bases: TGTGCCAGCAGCGTACTCGGCATCACCGGGGAGCTGTTTTTT. Translation gives CASSVLGITGELFF.

Worth noting for this clone: This same CDR3 is encoded by further DNA sequences in the sample. This chain connects TRBV20-1 to TRBJ1-1; no reliable D call. The CDR3 sequence is 11 residues long. Germline assignment: CDR1 DFQATT and CDR2 SNEGSKA (reference sequence). Trimming removed 3 bases at V and 7 bases at J, with 9 bases between. CDR3 DNA sequence: TGCAGTGCTAGCGGCGGCAGTGAAGCTTTCTTT. Residues: CSASGGSEAFF.

This clone was counted between two and nine times. The chain combines TRBV28 with TRBJ2-2; perhaps TRBD1 as D (5 bases). This CDR3 contains 14 residues. With 10 bases removed from V and 6 bases from J, the gap between germline ends came to 18 bases. CDR1 and CDR2 (germline): MDHEN, SYDVKM. CDR3 DNA sequence: TGTGCCATCGCGCCGCACCAGGGATCCGGGGAGCTGTTTTTT. Amino acids: CAIAPHQGSGELFF.

This clone turned up a few times. This rearrangement joins TRBV14 to TRBJ2-3, with D unclear. The CDR3 runs 13 residues. V lost 0 bases, J lost 8 bases, and 9 bases lay in between. The V gene's germline CDR1 is SGHDN and CDR2 FVKESK. CDR3 protein: CASSQDMVGTQYF. Written as DNA, the CDR3 is TGTGCCAGCAGCCAAGATATGGTCGGTACGCAGTATTTT.

The genes are TRBV6-6 and TRBJ1-1; unclear D gene. V was shortened by 0 bases and J by 1 base, with 9 bases between the two germline ends. This CDR3 contains 15 residues. Per the germline V gene, CDR1 is MNHNY and CDR2 is SVGAGI (reference sequence). The CDR3 sequence is CASSYSGSSNTEAFF. The CDR3 region has the DNA TGTGCCAGCAGTTACTCGGGCAGTTCGAACACTGAAGCTTTCTTT.

The rearrangement uses TRBV10-3 and TRBJ2-7, with D unclear. The germline CDR1 and CDR2 sequences are ENHRY and SYGVKD. V was trimmed by 10 bases and J by 0 bases, leaving 19 bases between them. This CDR3 has 15 residues. CDR3 region: CATAPFGRSSYEQYF. The CDR3 bases are TGTGCCACCGCCCCTTTCGGAAGGAGCTCCTACGAGCAGTACTTC.

There are many counts of this clone. The chain couples TRBV14 to TRBJ2-1, with unresolved D. Per the germline V gene, CDR1 is SGHDN and CDR2 is FVKESK. The CDR3 covers 14 residues. Trimming pared 1 base from V and 4 bases from J, leaving 8 bases between. The CDR3, as DNA: TGTGCCAGCAGCCAAGTCCCTACTTACAATGAGCAGTTCTTC. This gives the protein CASSQVPTYNEQFF.

This clone was counted between two and nine times. An end of the junction does not agree with germline; a read error may underlie this. The chain is built from TRBV7-7 and TRBJ1-1; D is unclear. Germline CDR1 is SSHAT and CDR2 is FNYEAQ (reference sequence). This CDR3 is 13 amino acids long. The CDR3 DNA reads TGTGCTAGCAGCTCGTGGTTGAACACTGAAGCTTTCTTT. Translated, it gives CASSSWLNTEAFF.

J is TRBJ2-7 and V is TRBV28, with 7 bases lining up with TRBD2. This CDR3 is built from 13 residues. Per the germline V gene, CDR1 is MDHEN and CDR2 is SYDVKM. Trimming removed 4 bases from V and 3 bases from J; junction bases left unmatched: 3. CDR3 in DNA: TGTGCCAGCAGTTCCGGACTAGTCTACGAGCAGTACTTC. Translated, it gives CASSSGLVYEQYF.

This clone was recorded a few times. The chain carries TRBV5-4 and TRBJ2-5; D is unresolved. The germline V gene encodes CDR1 SGHNT and CDR2 YYREEE (reference sequence). Trimming removed 4 bases from V and 4 bases from J, with 11 bases in between. The CDR3 loop spans 13 amino acids. The CDR3 DNA reads TGTGCCAGCAGCCTGAGCCCTCGAGAGACCCAGTACTTC. Translation gives CASSLSPRETQYF. The whole variable domain, filled in from reference TRBV5-4 and TRBJ2-5, reads ETGVTQSPTHLIKTRGQQVTLRCSSQSGHNTVSWYQQALGQGPQFIFQYYREEENGRGNFPPRFSGLQFPNYSSELNVNALELDDSALYLCASSLSPRETQYFGPGTRLLVL.

The chain has TRBV29-1 and TRBJ2-7; either TRBD1 or TRBD2 may fit D (5 bases each). The V gene's germline CDR1 is SQVTM and CDR2 ANQGSEA. The V gene lost 6 bases and the J gene lost 0 bases, with 18 bases spanning the gap. This CDR3 region has 15 residues. This CDR3 reads CSVATGTLSSYEQYF. CDR3 nucleotide sequence: TGCAGCGTCGCAACCGGGACGCTGAGCTCCTACGAGCAGTACTTC.

V and J are TRBV6-5 and TRBJ1-1; the match to TRBD1 covers 9 bases. The V segment lost 4 bases and the J segment 9 bases; nucleotides outside the gene matches: 12. Germline V CDR1 and CDR2: MNHEY, SVGAGI. CDR3 length: 15 amino acids. CDR3 in amino acids: CASSSKTGTGFKAFF. The CDR3 DNA sequence: TGTGCCAGCAGTTCCAAGACCGGGACAGGGTTCAAAGCTTTCTTT.

This clone was found a few times. This chain uses TRBV7-9 with TRBJ2-7, with 7 bases that match TRBD1. The germline V gene has CDR1 SEHNR and CDR2 FQNEAQ (reference sequence). V dropped 5 bases and J dropped 5; count of bases not matched to a gene: 15. The CDR3 has 16 residues. This CDR3 reads CASSPRAFGQAHEQYF. CDR3 in DNA: TGTGCCAGCAGCCCGCGAGCTTTCGGACAGGCGCACGAGCAGTACTTC.

This clone appeared a few times. V and J are TRBV5-1 and TRBJ2-3; tentative D call: TRBD2 (6 bases). Looked up from germline, CDR1 is SGHRS and CDR2 is YFSETQ. V was pared by 3 bases and J by 6 bases, with 14 bases between. CDR3 length: 14 amino acids. CDR3 sequence (DNA): TGCGCCAGCAGCTCTTCGGCTAGCGTTGATACGCAGTATTTT. Translation: CASSSSASVDTQYF. The entire variable domain, with the rest obtained from reference TRBV5-1 and TRBJ2-3, is as follows: KAGVTQTPRYLIKTRGQQVTLSCSPISGHRSVSWYQQTPGQGLQFLFEYFSETQRNKGNFPGRFSGRQFSNSRSEMNVSTLELGDSALYLCASSSSASVDTQYFGPGTRLTVL.

The chain combines TRBV27 with TRBJ2-7; D not certain. CDR3 length: 13 residues. Looked up from germline, CDR1 is MNHEY and CDR2 is SMNVEV (reference sequence). Trimming pared 6 bases from V and 3 bases from J, leaving 12 bases between. The CDR3 bases are TGTGCCAGCAGCAATACCGAATACTACGAGCAGTACTTC. This codes for CASSNTEYYEQYF.

The chain carries TRBV4-2 and TRBJ2-7; 7 bases match TRBD1. The CDR3 is 15 amino acids. The J segment lost 2 bases and the V segment lost 0 bases, leaving 4 bases of the junction unmatched. Germline V gene lookup returns CDR1 LGHNA and CDR2 YNFKEQ. This chain's CDR3 is CASSQEWTGAYEQYF. The CDR3 nucleotides are TGTGCCAGCAGCCAAGAGTGGACAGGAGCCTACGAGCAGTACTTC.

The CDR3, as DNA: TGTGCCAGCTCGCCGGGCTCTGGGGCCAACGTCCTGACTTTC. Translating it yields CASSPGSGANVLTF. This chain connects TRBV18 to TRBJ2-6; D remains ambiguous. The CDR3 is made up of 14 amino acids. CDR1 KGHSH and CDR2 LQKENI come from the germline V gene. V gave up 6 bases and J gave up 0 bases, with 6 bases separating them.

This clone was seen ten or more times. For the CDR3, the DNA is TGTGCCACCAGCAAGAGACAGGGTGTGGGCACAGATACGCAGTATTTT. It is translated as CATSKRQGVGTDTQYF. The chain has TRBV15 and TRBJ2-3; 7 positions agree with TRBD1. Germline V gene lookup returns CDR1 LNHNV and CDR2 YYDKDF (reference sequence). There are 16 residues in the CDR3. Trimming cost V 4 bases and J 1 base; bases outside gene matches: 8.

This chain connects TRBV5-4 to TRBJ2-7; D might be TRBD2 (6 bases). This CDR3 contains 13 residues. Germline-derived CDR1 and CDR2 are SGHNT and YYREEE (reference sequence). The ends were cut back, 0 bases at V and 6 bases at J, with 10 bases in the middle. The DNA of the CDR3 is TGTGCCAGCAGCTTGGTGGGAGGAGGCGAGCAGTACTTC. Its translation: CASSLVGGGEQYF. The complete variable domain, with remaining parts taken from reference TRBV5-4 and TRBJ2-7, reads ETGVTQSPTHLIKTRGQQVTLRCSSQSGHNTVSWYQQALGQGPQFIFQYYREEENGRGNFPPRFSGLQFPNYSSELNVNALELDDSALYLCASSLVGGGEQYFGPGTRLTVT.

This clone was recorded many times. This chain connects TRBV7-9 to TRBJ2-1, with D perhaps TRBD2 (6 bases). Per the germline V gene, CDR1 is SEHNR and CDR2 is FQNEAQ (reference sequence). The CDR3 loop spans 14 amino acids. Between the trimmed V and J ends, which lost 5 bases and 5 bases, there was a span of 13 bases. In DNA, the CDR3 is TGTGCCAGCAGCCGTCTGGAGGGTCACAATGAGCAGTTCTTC. Encoded protein: CASSRLEGHNEQFF.

The rearrangement joins TRBV7-2 to TRBJ2-2; D might be TRBD1 or TRBD2, each matching 5 bases. The V end was cut by 5 bases, the J end by 6 bases, with 19 bases between. This CDR3 has 16 amino acids. Germline V CDR1 and CDR2: SGHTA, FQGNSA. The CDR3 region is CASSPRASGLAGELFF. In DNA, the CDR3 is TGTGCCAGCAGCCCGCGGGCTTCAGGGCTAGCCGGGGAGCTGTTTTTT.